This entry is about one TCR beta chain. The sample originates from a study of blood T cell repertoires in COVID-19. Study in general: The United States, Italy and Spain were the sources of the acute and convalescent COVID-19 samples.

CDR1 and CDR2 from the germline V gene are SNHLY and FYNNEI. This CDR3 is built from 13 residues. V lost 8 bases, J lost 4 bases, and 14 bases lay in between. Original analysis: From reference gene primer amplification, estimates of nucleated cell counts were derived. The method was immunoSEQ multiplex PCR; TCRdb's version includes in-frame clones alone and lacks a portion of them. From that table come the V and J calls and clone size; the DNA was used to work out D and trimming. The repertoire holds some 100,000 clones, with 88% as singletons. This TCR was sampled from a man aged 45 to 65 with COVID-19, enrolled during active disease. The rearrangement joins TRBV2 to TRBJ1-1; D may be TRBD1 (6 bases). Sample: peripheral blood. The CDR3 DNA reads as TGTGCCAGCTTGCAGGGGAGAAGCACTGAAGCTTTCTTT. It encodes CASLQGRSTEAFF.